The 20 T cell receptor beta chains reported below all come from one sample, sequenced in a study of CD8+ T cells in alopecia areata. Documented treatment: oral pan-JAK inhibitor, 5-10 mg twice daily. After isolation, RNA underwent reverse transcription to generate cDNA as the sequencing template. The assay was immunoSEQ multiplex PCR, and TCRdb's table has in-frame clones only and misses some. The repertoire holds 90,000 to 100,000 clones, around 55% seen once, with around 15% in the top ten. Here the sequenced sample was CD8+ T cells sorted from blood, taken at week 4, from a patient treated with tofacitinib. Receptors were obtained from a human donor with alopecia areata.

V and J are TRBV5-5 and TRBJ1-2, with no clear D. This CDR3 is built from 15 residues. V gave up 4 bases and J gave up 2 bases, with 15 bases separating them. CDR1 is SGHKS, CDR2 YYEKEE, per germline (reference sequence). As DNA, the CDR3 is TGTGCCAGCAGCCATGGTTATAACCTAAACTATGGCTACACCTTC. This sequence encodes CASSHGYNLNYGYTF.

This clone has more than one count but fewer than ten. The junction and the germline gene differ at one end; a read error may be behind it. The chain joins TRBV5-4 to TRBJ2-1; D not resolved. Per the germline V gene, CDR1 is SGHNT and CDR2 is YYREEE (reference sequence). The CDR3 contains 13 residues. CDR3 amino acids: CASSQDPGLGQFF. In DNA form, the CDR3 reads TGCGCCAGCAGCCAAGATCCGGGCTTGGGGCAGTTCTTC. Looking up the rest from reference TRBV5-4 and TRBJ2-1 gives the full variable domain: ETGVTQSPTHLIKTRGQQVTLRCSSQSGHNTVSWYQQALGQGPQFIFQYYREEENGRGNFPPRFSGLQFPNYSSELNVNALELDDSALYLCASSQDPGLGQFFGPGTRLTVL.

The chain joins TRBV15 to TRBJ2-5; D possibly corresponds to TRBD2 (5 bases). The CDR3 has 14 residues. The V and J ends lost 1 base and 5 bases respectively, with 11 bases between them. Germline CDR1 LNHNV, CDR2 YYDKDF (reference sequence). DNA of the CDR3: TGTGCCACCAGCAGAGGACTATCCGGGGAGACCCAGTACTTC. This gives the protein CATSRGLSGETQYF.

The CDR3 sequence: CASSVVSGDYGYTF. For the CDR3, the DNA is TGTGCCAGCAGCGTAGTGTCAGGGGACTATGGCTACACCTTC. The chain has TRBV9 and TRBJ1-2; perhaps TRBD1 as D (6 bases). Trimming stripped 0 bases from V and 3 bases from J, with 9 bases between. The CDR3 length is 14 residues. Germline-derived CDR1 and CDR2 are SGDLS and YYNGEE.

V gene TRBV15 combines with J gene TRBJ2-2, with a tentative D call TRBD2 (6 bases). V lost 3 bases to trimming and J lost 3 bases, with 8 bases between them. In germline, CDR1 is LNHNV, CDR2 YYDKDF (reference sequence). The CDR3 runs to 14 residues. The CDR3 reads CATSRGGHTGELFF. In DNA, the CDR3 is TGTGCCACCAGCAGGGGAGGACACACCGGGGAGCTGTTTTTT.

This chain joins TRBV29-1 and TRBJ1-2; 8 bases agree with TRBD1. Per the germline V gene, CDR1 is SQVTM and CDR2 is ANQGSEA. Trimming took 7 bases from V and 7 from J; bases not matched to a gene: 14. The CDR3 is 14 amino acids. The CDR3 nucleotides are TGCAGCGGAATCGCAGGGGGCGCAGTAACTGGCTACACCTTC. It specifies CSGIAGGAVTGYTF.

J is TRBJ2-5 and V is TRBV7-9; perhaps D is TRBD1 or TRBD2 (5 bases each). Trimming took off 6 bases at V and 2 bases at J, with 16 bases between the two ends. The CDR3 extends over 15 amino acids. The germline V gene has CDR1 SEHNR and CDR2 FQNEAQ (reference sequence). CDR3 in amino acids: CASSFYRDRQETQYF. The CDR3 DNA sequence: TGTGCCAGCAGTTTTTACCGGGACCGTCAAGAGACCCAGTACTTC.

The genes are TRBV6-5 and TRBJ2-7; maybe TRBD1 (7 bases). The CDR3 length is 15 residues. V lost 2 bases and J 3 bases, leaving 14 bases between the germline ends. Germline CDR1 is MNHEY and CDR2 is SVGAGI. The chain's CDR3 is CASSYRSGGFYEQYF. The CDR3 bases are TGTGCCAGCAGTTACCGATCAGGGGGGTTCTACGAGCAGTACTTC.

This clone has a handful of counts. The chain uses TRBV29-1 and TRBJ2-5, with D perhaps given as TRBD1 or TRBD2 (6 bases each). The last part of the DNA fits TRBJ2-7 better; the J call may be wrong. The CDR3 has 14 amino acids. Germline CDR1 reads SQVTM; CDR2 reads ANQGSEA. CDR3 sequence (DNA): TGCAGCGTTGTGGGACCGGGGGCAGGATACGAGCAGTACTTC. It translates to CSVVGPGAGYEQYF.

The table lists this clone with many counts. The CDR3: CASSRQGDYNEQFF. The CDR3 DNA sequence: TGTGCCAGCAGCCGACAGGGGGACTACAATGAGCAGTTCTTC. The chain joins TRBV11-2 to TRBJ2-1, with 9 bases matching TRBD1. The CDR3 spans 14 residues. V shed 5 bases and J 3 bases; nucleotides not matched to a gene: 2. Germline V CDR1 and CDR2: SGHAT, FQNNGV.

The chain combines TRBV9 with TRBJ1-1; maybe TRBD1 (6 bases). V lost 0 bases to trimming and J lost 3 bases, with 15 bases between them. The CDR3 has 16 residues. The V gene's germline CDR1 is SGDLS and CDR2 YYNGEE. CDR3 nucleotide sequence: TGTGCCAGCAGCGTAGTTGGACAGAGTGCCCACACTGAAGCTTTCTTT. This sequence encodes CASSVVGQSAHTEAFF.

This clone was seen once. In DNA form, the CDR3 reads TGTGCCAGCAGCCACTGGAGCTCCTACAATGAGCAGTTCTTC. Its translation: CASSHWSSYNEQFF. The chain uses TRBV7-6 and TRBJ2-1; D remains unclear. The CDR3 totals 14 residues. With 5 bases removed from V and 0 bases from J, the gap between germline ends came to 8 bases. In germline, CDR1 is SGHVS, CDR2 FNYEAQ.

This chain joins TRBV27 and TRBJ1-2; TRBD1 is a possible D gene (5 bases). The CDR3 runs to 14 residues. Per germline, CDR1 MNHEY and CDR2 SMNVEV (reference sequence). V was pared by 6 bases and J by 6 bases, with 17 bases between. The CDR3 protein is CASRRGGGEDGYTF. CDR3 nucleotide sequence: TGTGCCAGCAGGCGCGGCGGGGGAGAAGATGGCTACACCTTC.

CDR3 loop: CASSLSGQGIYGYTF. The DNA for the CDR3 is TGTGCCAGCAGTTTATCCGGACAGGGGATCTATGGCTACACCTTC. This chain links TRBV27 with TRBJ1-2; 9 bases agree with TRBD1. CDR3 length: 15 residues. The junction had 3 bases not matched to a gene; V was cut back by 0 bases and J by 4 bases. Germline-derived CDR1 and CDR2 are MNHEY and SMNVEV (reference sequence).

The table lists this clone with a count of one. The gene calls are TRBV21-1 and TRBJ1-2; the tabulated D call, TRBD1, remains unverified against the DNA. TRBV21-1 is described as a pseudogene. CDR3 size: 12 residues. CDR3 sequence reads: CASSKNRGNYTF. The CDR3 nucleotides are TGTGCCAGCAGCAAGAACAGGGGAAACTACACCTTC.

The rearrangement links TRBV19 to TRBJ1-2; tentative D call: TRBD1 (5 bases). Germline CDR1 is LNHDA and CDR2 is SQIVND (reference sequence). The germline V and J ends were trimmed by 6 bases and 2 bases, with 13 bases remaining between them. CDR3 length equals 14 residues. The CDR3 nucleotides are TGTGCCAGTAGCTTCGGGACGGTGAACTATGGCTACACCTTC. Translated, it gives CASSFGTVNYGYTF.

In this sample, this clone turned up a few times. CDR3 residues: CSVDRGGGSTDTQYF. The CDR3 DNA reads as TGCAGCGTTGACCGGGGCGGGGGGAGCACAGATACGCAGTATTTT. The rearrangement links TRBV29-1 to TRBJ2-3; 8 bases match TRBD2. The CDR3 totals 15 residues. Germline V gene data show CDR1 as SQVTM and CDR2 as ANQGSEA. With V trimmed by 3 bases and J by 0 bases, 5 bases remained unmatched.

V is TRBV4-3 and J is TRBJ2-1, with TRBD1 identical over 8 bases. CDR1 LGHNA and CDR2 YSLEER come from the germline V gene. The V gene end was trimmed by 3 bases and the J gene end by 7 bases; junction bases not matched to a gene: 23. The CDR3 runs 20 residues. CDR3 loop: CASSHLFQGAQDRPTNEQFF. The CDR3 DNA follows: TGCGCCAGCAGCCATCTCTTTCAGGGGGCGCAGGACCGACCAACTAATGAGCAGTTCTTC.

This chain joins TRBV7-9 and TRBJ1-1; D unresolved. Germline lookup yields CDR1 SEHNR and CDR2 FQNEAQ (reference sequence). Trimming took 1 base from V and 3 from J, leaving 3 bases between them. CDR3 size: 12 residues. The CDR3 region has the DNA TGTGCCAGCAGCTTAGTCCACACTGAAGCTTTCTTT. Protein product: CASSLVHTEAFF.

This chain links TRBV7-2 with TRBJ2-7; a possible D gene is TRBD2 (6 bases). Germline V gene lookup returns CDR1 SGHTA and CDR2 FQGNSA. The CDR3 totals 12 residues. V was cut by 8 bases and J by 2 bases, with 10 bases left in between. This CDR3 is CASGGMTYEQYF. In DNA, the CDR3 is TGTGCCAGCGGAGGGATGACCTACGAGCAGTACTTC.